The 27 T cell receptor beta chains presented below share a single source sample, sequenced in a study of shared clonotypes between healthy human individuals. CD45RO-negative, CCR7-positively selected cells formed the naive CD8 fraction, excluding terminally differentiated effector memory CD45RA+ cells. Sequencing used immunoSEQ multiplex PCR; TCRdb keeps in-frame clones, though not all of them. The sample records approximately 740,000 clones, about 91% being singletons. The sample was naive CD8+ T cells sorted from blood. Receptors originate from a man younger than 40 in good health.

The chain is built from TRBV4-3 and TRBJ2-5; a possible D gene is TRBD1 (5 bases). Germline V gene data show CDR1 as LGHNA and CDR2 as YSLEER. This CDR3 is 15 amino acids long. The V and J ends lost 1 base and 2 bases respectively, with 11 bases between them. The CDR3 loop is CASSQGQGRQETQYF. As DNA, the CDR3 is TGCGCCAGCAGCCAAGGGCAGGGCAGGCAAGAGACCCAGTACTTC.

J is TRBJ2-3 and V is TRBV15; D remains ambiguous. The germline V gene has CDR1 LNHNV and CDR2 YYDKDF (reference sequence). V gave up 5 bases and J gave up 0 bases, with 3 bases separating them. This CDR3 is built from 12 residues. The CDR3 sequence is CATSSSTDTQYF. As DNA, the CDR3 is TGTGCCACCAGCTCAAGCACAGATACGCAGTATTTT.

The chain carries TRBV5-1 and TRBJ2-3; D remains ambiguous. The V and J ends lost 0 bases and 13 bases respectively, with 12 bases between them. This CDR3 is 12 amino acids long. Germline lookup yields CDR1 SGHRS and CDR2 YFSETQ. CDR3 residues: CASSLEDGKEYF. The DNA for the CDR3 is TGCGCCAGCAGCTTGGAAGACGGAAAGGAGTATTTT.

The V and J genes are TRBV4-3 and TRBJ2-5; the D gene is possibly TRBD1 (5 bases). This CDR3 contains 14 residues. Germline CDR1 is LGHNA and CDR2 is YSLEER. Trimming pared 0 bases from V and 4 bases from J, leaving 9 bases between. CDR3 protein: CASSQDLQGETQYF. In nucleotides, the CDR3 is TGCGCCAGCAGCCAAGATCTTCAGGGAGAGACCCAGTACTTC.

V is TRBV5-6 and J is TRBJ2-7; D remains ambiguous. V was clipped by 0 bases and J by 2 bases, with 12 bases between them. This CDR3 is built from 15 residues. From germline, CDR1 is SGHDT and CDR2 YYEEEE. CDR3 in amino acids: CASSLAWAGTYEQYF. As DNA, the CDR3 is TGTGCCAGCAGCTTGGCGTGGGCCGGCACCTACGAGCAGTACTTC.

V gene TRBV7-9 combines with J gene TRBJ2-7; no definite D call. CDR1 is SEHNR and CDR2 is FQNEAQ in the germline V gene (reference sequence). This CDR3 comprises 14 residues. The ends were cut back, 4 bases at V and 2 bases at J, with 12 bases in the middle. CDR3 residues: CASSSSGSTYEQYF. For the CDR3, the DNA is TGTGCCAGCAGCTCCTCGGGCTCCACCTACGAGCAGTACTTC. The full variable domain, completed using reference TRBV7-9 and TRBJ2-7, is DTGVSQNPRHKITKRGQNVTFRCDPISEHNRLYWYRQTLGQGPEFLTYFQNEAQLEKSRLLSDRFSAERPKGSFSTLEIQRTEQGDSAMYLCASSSSGSTYEQYFGPGTRLTVT.

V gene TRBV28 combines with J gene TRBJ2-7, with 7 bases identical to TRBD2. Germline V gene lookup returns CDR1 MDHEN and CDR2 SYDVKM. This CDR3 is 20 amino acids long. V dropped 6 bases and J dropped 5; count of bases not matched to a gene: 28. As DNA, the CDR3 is TGTGCCAGCAGCTCGATTCTGGGGCATATGCGGGAGTACGAGGGTGACGAGCAGTACTTC. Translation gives CASSSILGHMREYEGDEQYF.

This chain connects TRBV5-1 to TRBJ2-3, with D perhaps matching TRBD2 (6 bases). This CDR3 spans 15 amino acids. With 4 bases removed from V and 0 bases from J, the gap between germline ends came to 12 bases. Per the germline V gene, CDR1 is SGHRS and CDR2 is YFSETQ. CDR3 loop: CASSPGDRSTDTQYF. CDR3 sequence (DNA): TGCGCCAGCAGCCCGGGGGACCGAAGCACAGATACGCAGTATTTT.

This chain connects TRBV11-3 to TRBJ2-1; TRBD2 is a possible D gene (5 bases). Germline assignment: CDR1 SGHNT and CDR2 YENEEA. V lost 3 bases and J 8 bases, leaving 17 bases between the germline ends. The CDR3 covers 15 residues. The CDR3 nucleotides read TGTGCCAGCAGCTTCGGCCTAGACATTAGCGATGAGCAGTTCTTC. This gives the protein CASSFGLDISDEQFF.

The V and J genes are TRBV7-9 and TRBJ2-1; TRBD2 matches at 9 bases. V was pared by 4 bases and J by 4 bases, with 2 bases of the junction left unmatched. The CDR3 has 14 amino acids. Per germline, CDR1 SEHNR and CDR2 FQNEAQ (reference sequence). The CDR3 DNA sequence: TGTGCCAGCAGCTCGCGGGAGGGATACAATGAGCAGTTCTTC. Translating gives CASSSREGYNEQFF.

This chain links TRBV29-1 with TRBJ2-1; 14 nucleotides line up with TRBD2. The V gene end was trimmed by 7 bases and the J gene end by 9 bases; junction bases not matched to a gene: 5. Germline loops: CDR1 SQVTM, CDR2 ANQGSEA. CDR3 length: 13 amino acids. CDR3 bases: TGCAGCGGCTGGACTAGCGGGAGGTCTGAGCAGTTCTTC. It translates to CSGWTSGRSEQFF.

The CDR3 sequence: CASSDSGAPNEQFF. The CDR3 region has the DNA TGTGCCAGCAGTGATTCCGGGGCCCCCAATGAGCAGTTCTTC. The chain couples TRBV6-6 to TRBJ2-1; D is perhaps TRBD1 or TRBD2 (5 bases each). Looked up from germline, CDR1 is MNHNY and CDR2 is SVGAGI (reference sequence). The CDR3 spans 14 residues. Trimming left V 5 bases short and J 6 bases short, with 14 bases between.

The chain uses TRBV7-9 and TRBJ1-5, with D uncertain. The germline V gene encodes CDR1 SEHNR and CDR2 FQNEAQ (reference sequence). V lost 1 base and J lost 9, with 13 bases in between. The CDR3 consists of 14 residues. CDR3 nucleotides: TGTGCCAGCAGCTTAGGGTCGGATCAATGGCCCCAGCATTTT. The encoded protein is CASSLGSDQWPQHF.

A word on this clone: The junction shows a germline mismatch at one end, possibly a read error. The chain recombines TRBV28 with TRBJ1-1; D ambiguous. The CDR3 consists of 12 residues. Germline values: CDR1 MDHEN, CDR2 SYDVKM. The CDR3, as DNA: TGTGCCAGCAGTCTATGGACGGCTGAAGCTTTCTTT. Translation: CASSLWTAEAFF.

The CDR3 DNA is TGTGCCAGCAGGGTGGCCCCCAGCTCCTACAATGAGCAGTTCTTC. It yields the protein CASRVAPSSYNEQFF. The J gene is TRBJ2-1, the V gene TRBV7-9; D ambiguous. The CDR3 runs to 15 residues. CDR1 and CDR2 (germline): SEHNR, FQNEAQ (reference sequence). V lost 6 bases and J 0 bases, leaving 12 bases between the germline ends.

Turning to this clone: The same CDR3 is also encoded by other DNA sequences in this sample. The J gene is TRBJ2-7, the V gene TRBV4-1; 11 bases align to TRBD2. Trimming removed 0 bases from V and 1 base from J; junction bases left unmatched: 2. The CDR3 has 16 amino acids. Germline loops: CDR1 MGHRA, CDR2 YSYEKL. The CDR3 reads CASSQELAGASYEQYF. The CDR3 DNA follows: TGCGCCAGCAGCCAAGAACTAGCGGGAGCGTCCTACGAGCAGTACTTC.

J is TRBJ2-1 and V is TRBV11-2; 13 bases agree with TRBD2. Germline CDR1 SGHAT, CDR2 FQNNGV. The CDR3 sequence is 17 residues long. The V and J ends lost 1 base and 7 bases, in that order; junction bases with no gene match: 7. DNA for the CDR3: TGTGCCAGCAGCTTAGGTATAGGACTAGCGGGAGCAAATGAGCAGTTCTTC. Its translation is CASSLGIGLAGANEQFF.

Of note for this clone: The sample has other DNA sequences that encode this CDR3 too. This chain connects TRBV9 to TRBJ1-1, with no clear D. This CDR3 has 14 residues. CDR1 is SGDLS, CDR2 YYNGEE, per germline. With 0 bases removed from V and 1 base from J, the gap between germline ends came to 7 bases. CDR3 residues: CASSVGGPNTEAFF. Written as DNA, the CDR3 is TGTGCCAGCAGCGTAGGCGGACCGAACACTGAAGCTTTCTTT. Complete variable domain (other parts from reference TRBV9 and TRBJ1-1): DSGVTQTPKHLITATGQRVTLRCSPRSGDLSVYWYQQSLDQGLQFLIQYYNGEERAKGNILERFSAQQFPDLHSELNLSSLELGDSALYFCASSVGGPNTEAFFGQGTRLTVV.

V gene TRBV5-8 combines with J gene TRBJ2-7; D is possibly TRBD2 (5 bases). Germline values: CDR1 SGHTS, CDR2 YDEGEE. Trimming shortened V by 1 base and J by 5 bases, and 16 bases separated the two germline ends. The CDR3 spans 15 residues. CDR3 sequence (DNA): TGTGCCAGCAGCTTGTCGGGAAACGGTTGGGACGAGCAGTACTTC. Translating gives CASSLSGNGWDEQYF.

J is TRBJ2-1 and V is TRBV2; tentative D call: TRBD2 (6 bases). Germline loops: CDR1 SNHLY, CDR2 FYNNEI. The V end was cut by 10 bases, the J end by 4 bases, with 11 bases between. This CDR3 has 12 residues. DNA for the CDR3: TGTGCCATCCCGGGACTTTACAATGAGCAGTTCTTC. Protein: CAIPGLYNEQFF. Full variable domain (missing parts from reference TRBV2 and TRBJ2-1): EPEVTQTPSHQVTQMGQEVILRCVPISNHLYFYWYRQILGQKVEFLVSFYNNEISEKSEIFDDQFSVERPDGSNFTLKIRSTKLEDSAMYFCAIPGLYNEQFFGPGTRLTVL.

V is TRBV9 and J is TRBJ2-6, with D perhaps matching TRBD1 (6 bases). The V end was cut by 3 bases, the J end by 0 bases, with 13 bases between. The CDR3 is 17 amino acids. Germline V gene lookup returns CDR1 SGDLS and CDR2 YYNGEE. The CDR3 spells CASSAWTDVSGANVLTF. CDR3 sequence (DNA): TGTGCCAGCAGCGCCTGGACAGACGTCTCTGGGGCCAACGTCCTGACTTTC.

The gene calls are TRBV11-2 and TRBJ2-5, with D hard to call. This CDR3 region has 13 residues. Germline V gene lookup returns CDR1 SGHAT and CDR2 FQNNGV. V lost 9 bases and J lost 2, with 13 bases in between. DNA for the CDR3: TGTGCCAGTTACTCGGAGTTGCAAGAGACCCAGTACTTC. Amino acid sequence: CASYSELQETQYF.

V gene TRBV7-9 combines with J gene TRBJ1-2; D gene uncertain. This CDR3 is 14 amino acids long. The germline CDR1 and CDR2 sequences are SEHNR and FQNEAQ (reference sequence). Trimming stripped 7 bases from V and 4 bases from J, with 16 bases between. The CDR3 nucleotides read TGTGCCAGCAACCCAATCACAAAGGCCTATGGCTACACCTTC. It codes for CASNPITKAYGYTF.

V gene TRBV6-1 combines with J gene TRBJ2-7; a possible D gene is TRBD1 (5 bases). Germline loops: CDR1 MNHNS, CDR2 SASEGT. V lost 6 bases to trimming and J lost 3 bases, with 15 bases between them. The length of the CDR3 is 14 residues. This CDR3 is CASRGQGFVYEQYF. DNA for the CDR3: TGTGCCAGCAGGGGCCAGGGATTTGTCTACGAGCAGTACTTC.

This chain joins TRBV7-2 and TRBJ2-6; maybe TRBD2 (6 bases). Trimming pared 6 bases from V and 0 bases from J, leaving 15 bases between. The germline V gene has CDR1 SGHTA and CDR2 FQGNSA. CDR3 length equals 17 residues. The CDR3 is CASRPGLLSSGANVLTF. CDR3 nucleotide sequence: TGTGCCAGCAGACCGGGACTTCTAAGCTCTGGGGCCAACGTCCTGACTTTC.

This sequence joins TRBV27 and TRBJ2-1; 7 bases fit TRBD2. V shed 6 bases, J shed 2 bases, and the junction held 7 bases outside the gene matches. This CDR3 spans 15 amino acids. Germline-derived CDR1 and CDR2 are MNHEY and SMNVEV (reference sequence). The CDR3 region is CASSLGRAAYNEQFF. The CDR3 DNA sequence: TGTGCCAGCAGCCTAGGGAGGGCCGCCTACAATGAGCAGTTCTTC.

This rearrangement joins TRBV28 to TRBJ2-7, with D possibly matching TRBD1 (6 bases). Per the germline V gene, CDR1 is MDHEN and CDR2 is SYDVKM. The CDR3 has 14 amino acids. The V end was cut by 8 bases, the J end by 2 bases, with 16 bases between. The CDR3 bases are TGTGCCAGCTACGACAGGTTGGAGACCTACGAGCAGTACTTC. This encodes CASYDRLETYEQYF.